The 30 T cell receptor beta chains in this list originate from one sample, sequenced in a study of T cells in localized non-small cell lung cancer (dated by TCRdb to 2019 to 2021). The library was generated by the immunoSEQ multiplex PCR assay. TCRdb mirrors the immuneACCESS table, restricted to in-frame sequences. Some clones are absent from its copies; in checked studies, under half trace to an unresolved V gene, and the reason for the others is unknown. This sample holds under 45,000 clones; around 83% were observed only once. The ten largest clones represent 6.5% to 10% of the sample. This specimen consisted of PBMCs, obtained before any cancer treatment. All receptors come from a man aged 40 to 75 with stage II lung adenocarcinoma.

The sample holds one count of this clone. V gene TRBV28 combines with J gene TRBJ1-6, with D hard to call. CDR1 is MDHEN, CDR2 SYDVKM, per germline. Trimming shortened V by 3 bases and J by 6 bases, and 9 bases separated the two germline ends. The CDR3 is 14 residues long. In DNA form, the CDR3 reads TGTGCCAGCAGTTTCGGGCCCCTTAATTCACCCCTCCACTTT. Protein sequence: CASSFGPLNSPLHF. The complete variable domain, with remaining parts taken from reference TRBV28 and TRBJ1-6, reads DVKVTQSSRYLVKRTGEKVFLECVQDMDHENMFWYRQDPGLGLRLIYFSYDVKMKEKGDIPEGYSVSREKKERFSLILESASTNQTSMYLCASSFGPLNSPLHFGNGTRLTVT.

This chain connects TRBV2 to TRBJ2-7, with TRBD2 identical over 12 bases. This CDR3 is built from 14 residues. Germline CDR1 is SNHLY and CDR2 is FYNNEI. V was clipped by 6 bases and J by 2 bases; unmatched bases: 2. The CDR3 nucleotides are TGTGCCAGCAGACTAGCGGGGGGAACCTACGAGCAGTACTTC. It yields the protein CASRLAGGTYEQYF.

Only a few counts were recorded for this clone. The chain joins TRBV27 to TRBJ1-5; TRBD1 might be the D (6 bases). This CDR3 spans 13 amino acids. CDR1 and CDR2 from the germline V gene are MNHEY and SMNVEV (reference sequence). Trimming shortened V by 6 bases and J by 4 bases, and 10 bases separated the two germline ends. The CDR3 DNA reads TGTGCCAGCAGCCGACAGGTTAATCAGCCCCAGCATTTT. It translates to CASSRQVNQPQHF.

CDR3 DNA sequence: TGTGCCAGCTCAACCGGGACTAGCGGGGGGGAACTCCACAATGAGCAGTTCTTC. It translates to CASSTGTSGGELHNEQFF. This rearrangement joins TRBV18 to TRBJ2-1, with TRBD2 matching over 16 bases. CDR3 length: 18 amino acids. Germline CDR1 is KGHSH and CDR2 is LQKENI. The V and J ends lost 5 bases and 5 bases, in that order; junction bases with no gene match: 9.

V usage is TRBV5-4 and J usage is TRBJ2-5; no reliable D call. Germline V lookup: CDR1 SGHNT, CDR2 YYREEE (reference sequence). The CDR3 is 14 amino acids. Trimming shortened V by 2 bases and J by 5 bases, and 13 bases separated the two germline ends. This chain's CDR3 is CASSFYERRETQYF. The DNA for the CDR3 is TGTGCCAGCAGCTTTTATGAGAGACGCGAGACCCAGTACTTC.

The V and J genes are TRBV4-2 and TRBJ1-1; 7 bases align to TRBD1. V was clipped by 5 bases and J by 3 bases; unmatched bases: 9. CDR3 length: 15 residues. Per germline, CDR1 LGHNA and CDR2 YNFKEQ. CDR3 sequence: CASSSTGDEDTEAFF. The CDR3 DNA reads as TGTGCCAGCAGCTCCACAGGGGACGAGGACACTGAAGCTTTCTTT.

This clone was seen once. The rearrangement joins TRBV6-6 to TRBJ1-2, with TRBD1 matching 8 bases. Unmatched junction bases numbered 4, after V lost 5 bases and J lost 5 bases. Germline CDR1 is MNHNY and CDR2 is SVGAGI (reference sequence). This CDR3 region has 13 residues. The CDR3 region is CASSQTGDYGYTF. The CDR3 DNA follows: TGTGCCAGCAGTCAGACAGGGGATTATGGCTACACCTTC.

The gene calls are TRBV6-6 and TRBJ2-2, with 9 nucleotides matching TRBD2. V lost 5 bases, J lost 7 bases, and 11 bases stayed unmatched. The germline gives CDR1 MNHNY, CDR2 SVGAGI (reference sequence). The length of the CDR3 is 16 residues. The CDR3: CASSPRAGGSGGELFF. The DNA of the CDR3 is TGTGCCAGCAGTCCCCGGGCGGGGGGGTCCGGCGGGGAGCTGTTTTTT.

V and J are TRBV15 and TRBJ2-3; D is perhaps TRBD1 (5 bases). V shed 1 base and J shed 4 bases, with 15 bases lying between them. Germline CDR1 LNHNV, CDR2 YYDKDF (reference sequence). This CDR3 is built from 16 residues. CDR3 in amino acids: CATSRVVLLGADTQYF. CDR3 in DNA: TGTGCCACCAGCAGAGTAGTTCTCCTAGGGGCAGATACGCAGTATTTT.

As to this clone: One end of the junction fails to match germline, which may point to a read error. The chain employs TRBV7-7 and TRBJ2-5, with 12 bases matching TRBD2. CDR1 and CDR2 (germline): SSHAT, FNYEAQ (reference sequence). This CDR3 region has 17 residues. Here the CDR3 reads CASSHRGGLAGQETQYF. CDR3 bases: TGTGCTAGCAGCCATAGGGGCGGACTAGCGGGACAAGAGACCCAGTACTTC. The whole variable domain, filled in from reference TRBV7-7 and TRBJ2-5, reads GAGVSQSPRYKVTKRGQDVTLRCDPISSHATLYWYQQALGQGPEFLTYFNYEAQPDKSGLPSDRFSAERPEGSISTLTIQRTEQRDSAMYRCASSHRGGLAGQETQYFGPGTRLLVL.

The chain has TRBV2 and TRBJ1-1; 11 bases are shared with TRBD1. The V gene's germline CDR1 is SNHLY and CDR2 FYNNEI. After removal of 8 bases from V and 10 bases from J, the junction contained 12 bases not matched to a gene. This CDR3 spans 14 amino acids. The CDR3 DNA follows: TGTGCCAGCGGGGCTAGGACAGGGGGCGAAACAGCTTTCTTT. Residues: CASGARTGGETAFF.

This clone was detected once. The rearrangement joins TRBV7-3 to TRBJ2-2; D is uncertain. From germline, CDR1 is SGHTA and CDR2 FQGTGA. Trimming stripped 5 bases from V and 5 bases from J, with 6 bases between. The CDR3 has 12 residues. The CDR3 DNA reads as TGTGCCAGCAGCAAGTATACCGGGGAGCTGTTTTTT. As protein: CASSKYTGELFF.

This sequence joins TRBV21-1 and TRBJ2-5; the table's TRBD1 call for D was not verified on the DNA. TRBV21-1 is a recognized pseudogene. The CDR3 totals 16 residues. CDR3 sequence (DNA): TGTGCCAGCAGCAAAGCCAGGGGGCCCGGTGGGGAGACCCAGTACTTC. It is translated as CASSKARGPGGETQYF.

In this sample, this clone turned up a few times. Other DNA sequences of this sample code for an identical CDR3. This chain links TRBV4-3 with TRBJ2-3; D is possibly TRBD1 or TRBD2 (5 bases each). Germline V gene data show CDR1 as LGHNA and CDR2 as YSLEER. Trimming removed 0 bases from V and 2 bases from J, with 18 bases in between. The CDR3 consists of 18 residues. DNA for the CDR3: TGCGCCAGCAGCCAAGAGGGGCTGACTATCGGAGACACAGATACGCAGTATTTT. Encoded protein: CASSQEGLTIGDTDTQYF.

The chain recombines TRBV7-2 with TRBJ2-5; 9 nucleotides match TRBD2. CDR1 is SGHTA, CDR2 FQGNSA, per germline. V was pared by 6 bases and J by 2 bases, with 7 bases of the junction left unmatched. The CDR3 has 15 residues. The CDR3, as DNA: TGTGCCAGCAGGATCGCTAGCGGGGCACAAGAGACCCAGTACTTC. Translated, it gives CASRIASGAQETQYF.

This chain joins TRBV13 and TRBJ2-7, with a weak D call TRBD2 (6 bases). V dropped 5 bases and J dropped 6 bases, with 20 bases sitting between them. Germline V gene sequence: CDR1 PRHDT, CDR2 FYEKMQ (reference sequence). The CDR3 covers 15 residues. The CDR3: CASSPGGGTPSEQYF. The CDR3 DNA reads as TGTGCCAGCAGCCCAGGCGGCGGGACCCCGAGCGAGCAGTACTTC.

In this sample, this clone turned up once. The rearrangement joins TRBV5-1 to TRBJ1-6; TRBD1 is a possible D gene (5 bases). Deletions cut 2 bases from V and 9 bases from J, with 15 bases between. Germline CDR1 SGHRS, CDR2 YFSETQ. The CDR3 runs 15 residues. CDR3 DNA sequence: TGCGCCAGCAGCTTTGAGGGGAACGAAGGTTCACCCCTCCACTTT. Encoded protein: CASSFEGNEGSPLHF.

The V gene is TRBV7-2, the J gene TRBJ1-1; the D gene is possibly TRBD1 (5 bases). V dropped 4 bases and J dropped 4 bases, with 13 bases sitting between them. Germline CDR1 and CDR2: SGHTA and FQGNSA. The CDR3 totals 14 residues. The DNA of the CDR3 is TGTGCCAGCAGCTCTGACAGCGGTCTCACTGAAGCTTTCTTT. This gives the protein CASSSDSGLTEAFF.

The rearrangement links TRBV4-2 to TRBJ2-1, with D unclear. This CDR3 comprises 15 residues. Deletions cut 2 bases from V and 7 bases from J, with 15 bases between. The germline CDR1 and CDR2 sequences are LGHNA and YNFKEQ. The DNA for the CDR3 is TGTGCCAGCAGCCAAAACCCGCATGCGACGAATGAGCAGTTCTTC. It translates to CASSQNPHATNEQFF.

The chain combines TRBV28 with TRBJ2-7, with TRBD2 matching 10 bases. The germline V gene encodes CDR1 MDHEN and CDR2 SYDVKM. The CDR3 has 17 residues. The ends lost 6 bases at V and 4 bases at J; junction bases unmatched: 15. The CDR3 DNA reads TGTGCCAGCAGCTTAATAGCGGGAGGAATTGATACGTACGAGCAGTACTTC. It yields the protein CASSLIAGGIDTYEQYF. The full variable domain, completed using reference TRBV28 and TRBJ2-7, is DVKVTQSSRYLVKRTGEKVFLECVQDMDHENMFWYRQDPGLGLRLIYFSYDVKMKEKGDIPEGYSVSREKKERFSLILESASTNQTSMYLCASSLIAGGIDTYEQYFGPGTRLTVT.

This chain links TRBV7-2 with TRBJ2-2; 12 bases are shared with TRBD1. J was trimmed by 6 bases and V by 1 base; bases with no gene match: 3. Germline lookup yields CDR1 SGHTA and CDR2 FQGNSA. The CDR3 contains 16 residues. The CDR3 nucleotides read TGTGCCAGCAGCTTAGGGGGACAGGGGGCGTCCGGGGAGCTGTTTTTT. It translates to CASSLGGQGASGELFF. The entire variable domain, with the rest obtained from reference TRBV7-2 and TRBJ2-2, is as follows: GAGVSQSPSNKVTEKGKDVELRCDPISGHTALYWYRQSLGQGLEFLIYFQGNSAPDKSGLPSDRFSAERTGGSVSTLTIQRTQQEDSAVYLCASSLGGQGASGELFFGEGSRLTVL.

The rearrangement links TRBV7-9 to TRBJ2-3; 11 positions match TRBD2. This CDR3 is built from 15 residues. The V segment lost 4 bases and the J segment 4 bases; nucleotides outside the gene matches: 4. Per the germline V gene, CDR1 is SEHNR and CDR2 is FQNEAQ (reference sequence). The CDR3 coding sequence is TGTGCCAGCAGCTCGACTAGCGGGGTGGCAGATACGCAGTATTTT. Protein sequence: CASSSTSGVADTQYF.

Of note for this clone: Other DNA sequences in the sample encode the same CDR3. CDR3 nucleotides: TGCGCCAGCAGCTTGGCAGGGGGACAAGAGACCCAGTACTTC. It encodes CASSLAGGQETQYF. The chain combines TRBV5-1 with TRBJ2-5; 7 positions agree with TRBD1. Germline CDR1 SGHRS, CDR2 YFSETQ. This CDR3 spans 14 amino acids. V shed 0 bases, J shed 2 bases, and the junction held 1 base outside the gene matches.

The chain is built from TRBV6-5 and TRBJ1-6; 10 bases match TRBD1. The germline V gene has CDR1 MNHEY and CDR2 SVGAGI. CDR3 length equals 13 residues. The junction had 2 bases not matched to a gene; V was cut back by 5 bases and J by 10 bases. CDR3 sequence reads: CASSRDRGSPLHF. CDR3 coding DNA: TGTGCCAGCAGTCGGGACAGGGGCTCACCCCTCCACTTT.

V and J are TRBV6-1 and TRBJ2-5; TRBD1 matches at 9 bases. CDR3 length: 14 residues. V lost 7 bases and J lost 5; bases outside the gene matches: 8. Germline V gives CDR1 MNHNS, CDR2 SASEGT. The CDR3 spells CASTPGQGHETQYF. The CDR3 coding sequence is TGTGCCAGCACCCCGGGACAGGGCCACGAGACCCAGTACTTC.

This rearrangement joins TRBV6-1 to TRBJ2-1; 7 positions agree with TRBD2. The ends lost 7 bases at V and 2 bases at J; junction bases unmatched: 5. Germline CDR1 and CDR2: MNHNS and SASEGT. This CDR3 region has 14 residues. CDR3 region: CASNPAGTYNEQFF. The CDR3 DNA follows: TGTGCCAGCAATCCAGCGGGGACCTACAATGAGCAGTTCTTC.

This chain links TRBV6-5 with TRBJ1-2; D gene ambiguous. Trimming removed 5 bases from V and 4 bases from J, with 11 bases in between. The CDR3 is made up of 13 amino acids. CDR1 and CDR2 (germline): MNHEY, SVGAGI. The CDR3 DNA is TGTGCCAGCAGTCATACAGAGTCCTATGGCTACACCTTC. As protein: CASSHTESYGYTF.

This clone was detected only once. This chain links TRBV7-7 with TRBJ2-7, with 10 bases lining up with TRBD2. CDR3 length equals 15 residues. Germline lookup yields CDR1 SSHAT and CDR2 FNYEAQ (reference sequence). V shed 4 bases and J 6 bases; nucleotides not matched to a gene: 9. DNA of the CDR3: TGTGCCAGCAGCTCTGCTAGCGGGAGCTCTGTCGAGCAGTACTTC. Translated, it gives CASSSASGSSVEQYF.

The rearrangement uses TRBV9 and TRBJ2-1, with D uncertain. V lost 2 bases to trimming and J lost 0 bases, with 12 bases between them. Germline lookup yields CDR1 SGDLS and CDR2 YYNGEE. The CDR3 consists of 16 residues. The CDR3 DNA reads TGTGCCAGCAGCGTGTTCGACTCCAGCTCCTACAATGAGCAGTTCTTC. Translated: CASSVFDSSSYNEQFF. Drawing the rest from reference TRBV9 and TRBJ2-1, the complete variable domain is DSGVTQTPKHLITATGQRVTLRCSPRSGDLSVYWYQQSLDQGLQFLIQYYNGEERAKGNILERFSAQQFPDLHSELNLSSLELGDSALYFCASSVFDSSSYNEQFFGPGTRLTVL.

The chain is built from TRBV7-8 and TRBJ2-1; D remains ambiguous. Germline CDR1 and CDR2: SGHVS and FQNEAQ. The CDR3 spans 17 residues. V gave up 7 bases and J gave up 2 bases, with 21 bases separating them. The CDR3 nucleotides read TGTGCCAGCATCCTTGGACGGGCGGCTCGCCCCTACAATGAGCAGTTCTTC. Translation: CASILGRAARPYNEQFF.